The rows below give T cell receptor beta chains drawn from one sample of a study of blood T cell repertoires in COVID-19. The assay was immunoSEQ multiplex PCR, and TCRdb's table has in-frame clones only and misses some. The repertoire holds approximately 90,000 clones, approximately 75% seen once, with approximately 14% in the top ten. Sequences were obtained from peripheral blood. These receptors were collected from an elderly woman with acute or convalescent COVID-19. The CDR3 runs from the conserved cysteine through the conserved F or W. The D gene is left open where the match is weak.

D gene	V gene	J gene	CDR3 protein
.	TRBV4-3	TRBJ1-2	CASSHGTEGGYGYTF
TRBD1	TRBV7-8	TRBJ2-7	CASSLGGQESYEQYF
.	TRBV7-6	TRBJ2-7	CASSLEIGYEQYF
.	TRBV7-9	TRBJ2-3	CASSLEDTQYF
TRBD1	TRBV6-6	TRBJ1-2	CASSFGQDGYTF
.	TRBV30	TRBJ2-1	CALGRKSSYNEQFF
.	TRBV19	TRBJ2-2	CASSPRGRGGGWRRVITGELFF
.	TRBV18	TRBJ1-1	CASSPSGMVTEAFF
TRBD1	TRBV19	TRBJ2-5	CASGDRGETQYF
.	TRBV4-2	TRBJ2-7	CASSLGSYEQYF
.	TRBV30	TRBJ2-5	CAWRGGDPLETQYF
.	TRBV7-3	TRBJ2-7	CASSLTSGAVEQYF
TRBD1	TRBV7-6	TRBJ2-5	CASSSWTGGYETQYF
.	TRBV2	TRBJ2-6	CASSARLRSGANVLTF
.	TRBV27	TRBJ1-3	CASSLTGIGGNTIYF
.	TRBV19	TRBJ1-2	CASKIWRGNYGYTF
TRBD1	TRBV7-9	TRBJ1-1	CASSSHWDSEHTEAFF
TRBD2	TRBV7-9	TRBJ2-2	CASSLGLAGAAGELFF
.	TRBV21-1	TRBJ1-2	CASSDGRGQIVGYTF
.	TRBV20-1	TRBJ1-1	CSAYREAEAFF
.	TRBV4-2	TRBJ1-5	CASSQDYGRLQPQHF
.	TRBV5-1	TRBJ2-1	CASSLTGSYNEQFF
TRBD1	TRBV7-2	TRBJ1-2	CASTRSRRTGELYGYTF
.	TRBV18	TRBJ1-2	CASSPDRSNYGYTF
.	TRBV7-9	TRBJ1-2	CASSTAWGAGNYGYTF
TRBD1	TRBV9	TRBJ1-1	CASSAYRDSNTEAFF
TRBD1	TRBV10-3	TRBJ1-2	CATGLRDRGSYGYTF
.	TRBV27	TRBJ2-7	CASSLGGNSYEQYF
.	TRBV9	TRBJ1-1	CASSVGGRQNTEAFF
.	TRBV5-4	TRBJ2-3	CASSRTDFTDTQYF
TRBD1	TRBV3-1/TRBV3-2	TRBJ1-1	CASSQDGTGWTEAFF
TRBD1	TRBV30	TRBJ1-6	CAWRYRDRANSPLHF
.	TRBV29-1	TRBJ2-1	CSARGGARNEQFF
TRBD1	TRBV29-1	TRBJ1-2	CSVWTGNYGYTF
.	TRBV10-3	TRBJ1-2	CAISESSGSTGYGYTF
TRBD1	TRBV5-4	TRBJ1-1	CASSSGQGRGDTEAFF
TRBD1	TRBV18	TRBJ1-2	CASSPPARDSDYGYTF
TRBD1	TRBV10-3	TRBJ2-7	CAISEFPPGTDSFHF
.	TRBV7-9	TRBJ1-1	CASRLGQPNTEAFF
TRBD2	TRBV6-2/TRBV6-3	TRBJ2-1	CASSYGLAGGRNEQFF
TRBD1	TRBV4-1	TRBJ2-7	CASSRIDRGSSYEQYF
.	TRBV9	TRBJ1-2	CASSVEAGYGYTF
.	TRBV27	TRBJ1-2	CASSSDTSNYGYTF
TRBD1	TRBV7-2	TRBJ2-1	CASSLDRGSYNEQFF
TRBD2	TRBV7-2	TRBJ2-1	CASSLGAGSYNEQFF
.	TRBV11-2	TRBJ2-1	CASSLLAAYNEQFF
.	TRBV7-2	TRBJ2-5	CASSHGRGSQETQYF
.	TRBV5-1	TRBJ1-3	CASSLDLTGTFSGNTIYF
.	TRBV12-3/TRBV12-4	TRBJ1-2	CASSFGAYREFF
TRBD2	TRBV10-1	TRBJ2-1	CASRSGTSGENEQFF
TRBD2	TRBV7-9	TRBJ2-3	CASSLSRGGRTDTQYF
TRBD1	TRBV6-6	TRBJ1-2	CASSPIQGGTLYTF